A selection of T cell receptor beta chains follows, all from one sample in a study of T cells in Graves' hyperthyroidism and ophthalmopathy. TCRdb analysed the multiplex PCR reads with MiXCR anew, one entry per CDR3 protein. The sample shows roughly 300,000 distinct CDR3 sequences, approximately 13% of them seen only once. The sample comprised blood. The source is a woman under 40 with Graves' hyperthyroidism. CDR3s leave out the opening cysteine and the closing phenylalanine or tryptophan.

TRBV3-1	TRBJ2-5	ASSQVRGQKAQY
TRBV19	TRBJ2-7	AIGGSGIGEQY
TRBV9	TRBJ1-5	ASSVSGDQPQH
TRBV7-9	TRBJ2-2	ASSPYGQGRTGELF
TRBV10-2	TRBJ1-2	ASGEGTSNYGYT
TRBV29-1	TRBJ1-3	SVVSFRVPSGNTIY
TRBV4-3	TRBJ2-6	ASSQGRILSGANVLT
TRBV20-1	TRBJ2-3	SAKNLWTRGTDTQY
TRBV7-2	TRBJ2-1	ASSLLAETYNEQF
TRBV28	TRBJ1-6	ASSLLPGLLGDNSPLH
TRBV12-3/TRBV12-4	TRBJ1-2	ASSPTRQTYGYT
TRBV5-6	TRBJ2-3	ASRPGLADTQY
TRBV20-1	TRBJ2-2	SASYLGTGELF
TRBV4-1	TRBJ1-1	ASSQQGEGSDTEAF
TRBV29-1	TRBJ1-2	SAARGLRYGYT
TRBV6-1	TRBJ2-7	ASSYGQGTWEQY
TRBV7-8	TRBJ2-5	ASSLGVIRETQY
TRBV28	TRBJ2-7	ASSLLQGKPYEQY
TRBV6-1	TRBJ2-7	ASRQRPYEQY
TRBV13	TRBJ2-3	ASSSSGRHTDTQY
TRBV12-3/TRBV12-4	TRBJ2-2	ASSFLREGTGELF
TRBV28	TRBJ2-5	ASRPGRGQTQY
TRBV11-2	TRBJ2-1	ASSLDSTSGWFEQF
TRBV4-1	TRBJ2-1	ASSEGVGVSYNEQF
TRBV12-3/TRBV12-4	TRBJ2-3	AGAGPGDTQY
TRBV12-3/TRBV12-4	TRBJ2-1	ASRNRDHSYNEQF
TRBV7-9	TRBJ2-1	ASSRNTANSEQF
TRBV10-3	TRBJ2-3	AIKTTDTQY
TRBV12-3/TRBV12-4	TRBJ2-7	ASSPPTGTYEQY
TRBV12-3/TRBV12-4	TRBJ2-5	ASSSGGGLDFQETQY
TRBV20-1	TRBJ2-7	SVPPDGSYSYEQY
TRBV18	TRBJ2-7	ASSPAPGSEQY
TRBV20-1	TRBJ2-7	SGYAGYEQY
TRBV7-8	TRBJ2-3	ATTRTRRFSDTQY
TRBV11-2	TRBJ2-3	ASSSGTGFSTDTQY
TRBV7-2	TRBJ2-5	ASSLVMREGRETQY
TRBV11-1	TRBJ2-2	ASRGAVGTGELF
TRBV5-1	TRBJ2-2	ASSWSFGDNTGELF
TRBV6-1	TRBJ2-7	ASRLTYVGDEQY
TRBV4-3	TRBJ2-7	ASSQDRLGYSPSYEQY
TRBV2	TRBJ1-5	ASSGLTGGAVNQPQH
TRBV7-2	TRBJ2-3	ASSLGQIHTDTQY
TRBV24-1	TRBJ2-5	ATSDLRTAETQY
TRBV20-1	TRBJ2-1	SARDRERSNNEQF
TRBV12-3/TRBV12-4	TRBJ1-2	ASRPSGYGYT
TRBV9	TRBJ2-1	ASSSYLDRDEQF
TRBV7-2	TRBJ2-3	ASSRGLAGDTQY
TRBV7-3	TRBJ2-1	ASSLGQRPEQF
TRBV20-1	TRBJ2-7	SASLREGYEQY
TRBV7-2	TRBJ2-2	ASSQIGGRELF
TRBV29-1	TRBJ2-1	SVNRDNEQF
TRBV2	TRBJ1-5	ATGVESNQPQH
TRBV11-2	TRBJ2-7	ASSSLAGVNYEQY